A single sample gave rise to the 27 T cell receptor beta chains below, sequenced in a study of post-analysis software for immune sequencing data. Study-level points and caveats: Patients used about 5 TRBV segments, including TRBV5-6, TRBV5-1 and TRBV20-1, more often than controls.

Unique molecular identifiers tagged the TCR beta cDNA libraries. TCRdb processed the PCR reads anew with MiXCR; each CDR3 protein has one entry. The repertoire holds over 300,000 distinct CDR3 sequences, with about a third as singletons. No antigen has been assigned to these receptors. The sequencing sample was made of blood. The source of these receptors is a girl between 5 and 17 years old with multiple sclerosis.

This chain links TRBV7-2 with TRBJ1-2; weak D call: TRBD1 (5 bases). Germline lookup yields CDR1 SGHTA and CDR2 FQGNSA. This CDR3 has 12 amino acids. V was trimmed by 6 bases and J by 7 bases, leaving 12 bases between them. CDR3 region: CASRGGAPGYTF. DNA of the CDR3: TGTGCCAGCAGAGGAGGGGCGCCTGGCTACACCTTC.

This clonotype was observed a handful of times. The V call is TRBV4-2, the J call TRBJ1-2; no firm D call. Germline V lookup: CDR1 LGHNA, CDR2 YNFKEQ. The CDR3 is made up of 14 amino acids. V lost 0 bases and J 8 bases, leaving 13 bases between the germline ends. The DNA of the CDR3 is TGTGCCAGCAGCCAAGATATAAAGGGTTTCGGCTACACCTTC. As protein: CASSQDIKGFGYTF.

The V call is TRBV6-5, the J call TRBJ1-2; D uncertain. The germline CDR1 and CDR2 sequences are MNHEY and SVGAGI. The CDR3 extends over 13 amino acids. Trimming took 6 bases from V and 8 from J, leaving 16 bases between them. CDR3 DNA sequence: TGTGCCAGCAGGCGTGGGAGTTCTGGAGGCTACACCTTC. Its protein product is CASRRGSSGGYTF.

This clonotype came up a few times. This chain links TRBV5-1 with TRBJ2-7, with 10 bases fitting TRBD1. Judging by the DNA end, TRBJ2-5 fits better; the J call may be wrong. The V gene's germline CDR1 is SGHRS and CDR2 YFSETQ. The CDR3 covers 15 residues. CDR3 protein: CASSFWTGGEETQYF. The CDR3 DNA is TGCGCCAGCAGCTTCTGGACAGGGGGGGAAGAGACCCAGTACTTC.

The sample holds a few counts of this clonotype. The chain couples TRBV27 to TRBJ2-7; D is unresolved. There are 13 residues in the CDR3. The V and J ends lost 3 bases and 3 bases respectively, with 9 bases between them. Germline assignment: CDR1 MNHEY and CDR2 SMNVEV (reference sequence). The CDR3 is CASSFGSIYEQYF. CDR3 coding DNA: TGTGCCAGCAGTTTTGGCTCCATCTACGAGCAGTACTTC.

V usage is TRBV9 and J usage is TRBJ2-5; 10 nucleotides agree with TRBD1. This CDR3 region has 15 residues. The germline CDR1 and CDR2 sequences are SGDLS and YYNGEE. The V gene end was trimmed by 7 bases and the J gene end by 4 bases; junction bases not matched to a gene: 10. The CDR3 sequence is CASDRQGAGGETQYF. The CDR3 DNA sequence: TGTGCCAGCGACCGACAGGGGGCAGGCGGAGAGACCCAGTACTTC.

This clonotype occurred a few times. This chain connects TRBV12-3 or TRBV12-4 to TRBJ1-2, with 7 bases identical to TRBD1. The CDR3 totals 13 residues. The trim removed 5 bases at V and 8 bases at J, leaving 8 bases unmatched. CDR3 region: CASSPETGRGYTF. CDR3 bases: TGTGCCAGCAGTCCCGAGACAGGGAGAGGCTACACCTTC.

J is TRBJ1-1 and V is TRBV20-1; tentatively, D is TRBD1 (5 bases). Germline CDR1 DFQATT, CDR2 SNEGSKA (reference sequence). With 6 bases removed from V and 1 base from J, the gap between germline ends came to 12 bases. The length of the CDR3 is 13 residues. The CDR3 loop is CSAAMGENTEAFF. The CDR3 coding sequence is TGCAGTGCCGCAATGGGGGAGAACACTGAAGCTTTCTTT.

This clonotype was found a few times. The chain has TRBV3-1 and TRBJ1-2; D is unresolved. CDR1 is LGHDT and CDR2 is YNNKEL in the germline V gene (reference sequence). This CDR3 spans 14 amino acids. The V and J ends lost 4 bases and 4 bases respectively, with 13 bases between them. CDR3 coding DNA: TGTGCCAGCAGCCCTGGAAGGGCACCCTATGGCTACACCTTC. It specifies CASSPGRAPYGYTF.

This clonotype was counted between two and nine times. The chain recombines TRBV20-1 with TRBJ2-7; maybe TRBD1 (5 bases). There are 13 residues in the CDR3. The V gene's germline CDR1 is DFQATT and CDR2 SNEGSKA (reference sequence). The V gene lost 3 bases and the J gene lost 5 bases, with 14 bases spanning the gap. CDR3 amino acids: CSAREQVWHEQYF. CDR3 nucleotide sequence: TGCAGTGCTAGGGAACAGGTATGGCACGAGCAGTACTTC.

This clonotype has a handful of counts. The V and J genes are TRBV28 and TRBJ2-5; 8 bases align to TRBD1. The germline CDR1 and CDR2 sequences are MDHEN and SYDVKM. V lost 7 bases, J lost 11 bases, and 18 bases stayed unmatched. The CDR3 sequence is 15 residues long. The CDR3 here is CASTLHQGAVEEQYF. The CDR3, as DNA: TGTGCCAGCACCCTTCACCAGGGGGCTGTTGAAGAGCAGTACTTC. The whole variable domain, remainder taken from reference TRBV28 and TRBJ2-5, is DVKVTQSSRYLVKRTGEKVFLECVQDMDHENMFWYRQDPGLGLRLIYFSYDVKMKEKGDIPEGYSVSREKKERFSLILESASTNQTSMYLCASTLHQGAVEEQYFGPGTRLLVL.

V is TRBV12-3 or TRBV12-4 and J is TRBJ2-5; D gene ambiguous. V lost 6 bases, J lost 5 bases, and 16 bases lay in between. This CDR3 has 14 residues. In nucleotides, the CDR3 is TGTGCCAGCAGCCGACTCCTTTCCGATGAGACCCAGTACTTC. Protein: CASSRLLSDETQYF.

On this clonotype itself: The junction and the germline gene differ at one end; a read error may be behind it. The chain is built from TRBV7-9 and TRBJ2-1; D remains unclear. The CDR3 runs 13 residues. Per germline, CDR1 SEHNR and CDR2 FQNEAQ (reference sequence). The CDR3 nucleotides read TGTGCCAGCAGCTCCCCGGGTAGGAATGAGCGGTTCTTC. Translated, it gives CASSSPGRNERFF.

This clonotype was recorded a few times. This chain links TRBV20-1 with TRBJ2-3; D not resolved. The CDR3 is 10 amino acids. Germline lookup yields CDR1 DFQATT and CDR2 SNEGSKA (reference sequence). The V end lost 6 bases, the J end lost 2 bases, and 3 bases lay between the germline ends. The CDR3 here is CSANTDTQYF. The CDR3 bases are TGCAGTGCCAACACAGATACGCAGTATTTT.

This clonotype occurred a few times. This chain links TRBV25-1 with TRBJ1-1; maybe TRBD1 (5 bases). Germline CDR1 reads MGHDK; CDR2 reads SYGVNS. Trimming took off 6 bases at V and 0 bases at J, with 11 bases between the two ends. The CDR3 length is 14 residues. In DNA form, the CDR3 reads TGTGCCAGCAGGGGGGACTTTCTGAACACTGAAGCTTTCTTT. It codes for CASRGDFLNTEAFF.

The chain joins TRBV24-1 to TRBJ2-1; D gene uncertain. Germline CDR1 reads KGHDR; CDR2 reads SFDVKD. CDR3 size: 13 residues. Deletions cut 6 bases from V and 2 bases from J, with 7 bases between. The CDR3 sequence: CATSPGAYNEQFF. In nucleotides, the CDR3 is TGTGCCACCAGTCCGGGTGCCTACAATGAGCAGTTCTTC.

This clonotype was picked up a small number of times. The genes are TRBV7-9 and TRBJ2-3; D possibly corresponds to TRBD1 (6 bases). The ends were cut back, 1 base at V and 2 bases at J, with 10 bases in the middle. Germline V lookup: CDR1 SEHNR, CDR2 FQNEAQ (reference sequence). This CDR3 has 15 residues. The CDR3 nucleotides read TGTGCCAGCAGCTTAGGGGGACACTTCACAGATACGCAGTATTTT. Translation gives CASSLGGHFTDTQYF.

Concerning this clonotype: At one end the junction does not follow the germline gene, possibly because of a read error. The CDR3 spells CSSSLKPGQRSYEQYF. DNA of the CDR3: TGTTCCAGCAGCCTAAAGCCGGGACAGAGATCCTACGAGCAGTACTTC. The chain combines TRBV7-3 with TRBJ2-4; 7 nucleotides line up with TRBD1. The DNA end favors TRBJ2-7, so the J call may be wrong. Germline V CDR1 and CDR2: SGHTA, FQGTGA. CDR3 length: 16 residues.

The chain has TRBV11-2 and TRBJ2-5; D possibly corresponds to TRBD2 (5 bases). The DNA end is a closer match to TRBJ2-4, so the J assignment may be wrong. CDR1 is SGHAT, CDR2 FQNNGV, per germline. This CDR3 has 15 amino acids. The CDR3 loop reads CASSSVGGSKNIQYF. The CDR3 DNA follows: TGTGCCAGCAGCTCCGTTGGCGGGTCCAAAAACATTCAGTACTTC.

This chain joins TRBV5-1 and TRBJ1-1; weak D call: TRBD1 (6 bases). V dropped 2 bases and J dropped 10 bases, with 21 bases sitting between them. The germline gives CDR1 SGHRS, CDR2 YFSETQ. The CDR3 sequence is 15 residues long. CDR3 amino acids: CASSFRDTPSPRAFF. In DNA, the CDR3 is TGCGCCAGCAGCTTCCGGGACACACCTAGCCCGAGAGCTTTCTTT. Variable domain in full (rest from reference TRBV5-1 and TRBJ1-1): KAGVTQTPRYLIKTRGQQVTLSCSPISGHRSVSWYQQTPGQGLQFLFEYFSETQRNKGNFPGRFSGRQFSNSRSEMNVSTLELGDSALYLCASSFRDTPSPRAFFGQGTRLTVV.

Points on this clonotype: One end of the junction fails to match germline, which may point to a read error. This chain links TRBV28 with TRBJ2-7, with D possibly being TRBD1 (6 bases). The CDR3 spans 14 residues. Germline loops: CDR1 MDHEN, CDR2 SYDVKM. CDR3 amino acids: CAGSLIKQGYEQYF. The CDR3 bases are TGTGCCGGCAGTTTGATCAAACAGGGCTACGAGCAGTACTTC.

The chain couples TRBV7-2 to TRBJ1-4, with D tentatively TRBD1 (6 bases). Germline loops: CDR1 SGHTA, CDR2 FQGNSA. Trimming cost V 5 bases and J 0 bases, with 7 bases left between them. The CDR3 consists of 14 residues. The CDR3 nucleotides are TGTGCCAGCAGCCGGACAGCAACTAATGAAAAACTGTTTTTT. Its protein is CASSRTATNEKLFF.

J is TRBJ2-3 and V is TRBV2; TRBD1 matches at 7 bases. The CDR3 is 16 residues long. Trimming removed 7 bases from V and 0 bases from J; junction bases left unmatched: 10. Per germline, CDR1 SNHLY and CDR2 FYNNEI. The CDR3 nucleotides read TGTGCCAGCACCGAAGAGGGACAGTTTAGCACAGATACGCAGTATTTT. This encodes CASTEEGQFSTDTQYF.

This clonotype was seen a few times. Possible read error: a much larger clone is one base away. In nucleotides, the CDR3 is TGTGCCAGCAGCCCGAGTCGAGCGAGCTCCTACAATGAGCAGTACTTC. Translation gives CASSPSRASSYNEQYF. The chain recombines TRBV7-9 with TRBJ2-1, with D hard to call. Judging by the DNA end, TRBJ2-7 fits better; the J call may be wrong. The CDR3 is made up of 16 amino acids. Germline V gene data show CDR1 as SEHNR and CDR2 as FQNEAQ (reference sequence).

Here the CDR3 reads CSARVPGLAGALKNIQYF. The DNA of the CDR3 is TGCAGTGCTAGAGTTCCGGGACTAGCGGGGGCCCTCAAAAACATTCAGTACTTC. The chain combines TRBV20-1 with TRBJ2-4; the match to TRBD2 covers 14 bases. CDR1 is DFQATT and CDR2 is SNEGSKA in the germline V gene (reference sequence). Trimming took 1 base from V and 3 from J; bases not matched to a gene: 8. The CDR3 totals 18 residues.

This clonotype was observed a handful of times. The chain carries TRBV10-3 and TRBJ1-1; 10 bases match TRBD1. Germline V gives CDR1 ENHRY, CDR2 SYGVKD. With 6 bases clipped from V and 4 bases from J, the junction kept 14 bases outside the gene matches. The CDR3 is 17 residues long. CDR3 sequence (DNA): TGTGCCATCAGGGACATCCCGGGACAGGGGCCGGGCACTGAAGCTTTCTTT. It codes for CAIRDIPGQGPGTEAFF.

The chain carries TRBV6-5 and TRBJ2-1, with TRBD1 matching over 8 bases. Trimming at V came to 4 bases and at J to 2 bases, leaving 7 bases not matched to a gene. The germline V gene has CDR1 MNHEY and CDR2 SVGAGI. CDR3 length: 16 amino acids. CDR3 amino acids: CASSSEQGGPYNEQFF. The CDR3 region has the DNA TGTGCCAGCAGTTCGGAACAGGGGGGACCCTACAATGAGCAGTTCTTC.